A single T cell receptor beta chain is shown here with its context. CDR1 is LNHDA and CDR2 is SQIVND in the germline V gene (reference sequence). The V and J ends lost 9 bases and 0 bases respectively, with 16 bases between them. This CDR3 is 15 amino acids long. Seattle's cohort entered during active infection and was followed longitudinally. The data stem from a study of blood T cell repertoires in COVID-19. Study background: Researchers got acute and convalescent COVID-19 samples from the United States, Italy and Spain. The cDNA or gDNA used as material had been derived from T cells, B-cell-depleted T cells, or PBMCs.

The data were produced by immunoSEQ multiplex PCR, yet TCRdb's version contains in-frame clones alone and is incomplete. This table has 130,000 or so clones, roughly 80% appearing once. The V call is TRBV19, the J call TRBJ2-3; D gene unclear. The TCR was taken from a woman between 65 and 79 years old with COVID-19, enrolled during active disease. Sequenced material: peripheral blood. This CDR3 reads CASKTELTSTDTQYF. The CDR3 nucleotides are TGTGCCAGCAAAACGGAGCTGACTAGCACAGATACGCAGTATTTT.